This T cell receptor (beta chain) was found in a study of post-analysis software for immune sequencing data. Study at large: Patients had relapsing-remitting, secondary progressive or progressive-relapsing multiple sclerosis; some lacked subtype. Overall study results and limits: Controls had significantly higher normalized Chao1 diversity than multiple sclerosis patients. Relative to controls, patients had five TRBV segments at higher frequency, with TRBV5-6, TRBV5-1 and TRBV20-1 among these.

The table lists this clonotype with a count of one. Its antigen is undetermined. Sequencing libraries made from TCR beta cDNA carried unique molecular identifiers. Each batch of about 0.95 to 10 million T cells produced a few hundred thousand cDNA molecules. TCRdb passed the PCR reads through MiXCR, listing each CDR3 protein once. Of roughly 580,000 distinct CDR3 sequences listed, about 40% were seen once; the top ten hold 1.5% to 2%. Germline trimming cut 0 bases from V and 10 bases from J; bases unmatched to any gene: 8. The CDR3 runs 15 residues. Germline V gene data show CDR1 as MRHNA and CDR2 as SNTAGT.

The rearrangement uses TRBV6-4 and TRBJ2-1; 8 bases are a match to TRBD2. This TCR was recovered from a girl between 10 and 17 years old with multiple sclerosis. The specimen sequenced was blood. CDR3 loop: CASSDSRAGVWEQFF. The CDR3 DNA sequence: TGTGCCAGCAGTGACTCGAGAGCGGGAGTTTGGGAGCAGTTCTTC.